These T cell receptor beta chains were read from a single sample in a study of blood T cells in healthy people across ages. MiXCR, run by TCRdb on the 5' RACE reads, gives a single entry per CDR3 protein. The table lists 1.4 million to 1.5 million distinct CDR3 sequences, around 39% of them singletons. Material: blood. These receptors were taken from a woman between 18 and 30 years old in good health. Each CDR3 is given with its conserved first and last residue. Fields, in order: V gene, D gene, clone size, J gene, CDR3 DNA, CDR3 protein. The D gene is left open where the match is weak. Clone size is stated in some rows and not others, as once, few, many or a class when expanded.

>TRBV20-1|-|-|TRBJ2-3
TGCAGTGCCCCTCAGGTCGTCTCTGATACGCAGTATTTT
CSAPQVVSDTQYF
>TRBV29-1|TRBD2|few|TRBJ2-7
TGCAGCGCCATAATAGCGGGGGGCCTTGAGCAGTACTTC
CSAIIAGGLEQYF
>TRBV29-1|TRBD2|-|TRBJ2-1
TGCAGCGTTGAACAACCCGGGACTAGCGGGAGGTTGGGTGAGCAGTTCTTC
CSVEQPGTSGRLGEQFF
>TRBV4-1|-|-|TRBJ2-7
TGCGCCAGCAGCCAAGACCAGGGCGGGATCGGCTACGAGCAGTACTTC
CASSQDQGGIGYEQYF
>TRBV2|-|-|TRBJ2-3
TGTGCCAGCAGGGGGGGACAGAGGGCAGATACGCAGTATTTT
CASRGGQRADTQYF
>TRBV10-3|TRBD1|-|TRBJ2-1
TGTGCCATCACCGGGACAGCAAGCAATGAGCAGTTCTTC
CAITGTASNEQFF
>TRBV20-1|-|-|TRBJ2-1
TGCAGTGCTCCCCGTGGAGGAGGCCGAACGGATGAGCAGTTCTTC
CSAPRGGGRTDEQFF
>TRBV20-1|-|-|TRBJ1-4
TGCAGTGCTACGTCCGGTCGGCAGTTTGCAACTAATGAAAAACTGTTTTTT
CSATSGRQFATNEKLFF
>TRBV27|TRBD2|-|TRBJ2-5
TGTGCCAGCAGTTCGCCCTGGGGGGGGCAAGAGACCCAGTACTTC
CASSSPWGGQETQYF
>TRBV27|-|once|TRBJ2-7
TGTGCCAGCAGCCAATGGGGGCAGGGGGGCTACTACGAGCAGTACTTC
CASSQWGQGGYYEQYF
>TRBV12-3/TRBV12-4|-|-|TRBJ2-5
TGTGCCAGTGGGGAAACGCGGTCCCAAGAGACCCAGTACTTC
CASGETRSQETQYF
>TRBV10-3|TRBD1|few|TRBJ2-1
TGTGCCATCAGTGGACAGGGGGGTGAGCAGTTCTTC
CAISGQGGEQFF
>TRBV4-1|TRBD1|few|TRBJ2-5
TGCGCCAGCAGCCCCCTTGGACAGGGGGGAGAAGAGACCCAGTACTTC
CASSPLGQGGEETQYF
>TRBV6-1|TRBD2|-|TRBJ2-1
TGTGCCAGCTGTGAAGTCTCTAGCGGGAGGCATGAGCAGTTCTTC
CASCEVSSGRHEQFF
>TRBV7-3|TRBD1|few|TRBJ1-1
TGTGCCAGCAGCAAACAGGGGGGAGCTTTCTTT
CASSKQGGAFF
>TRBV4-2|-|-|TRBJ1-1
TGTGCCAGCAGCCAAGCGACAGGCGGAAGCACTGAAGCTTTCTTT
CASSQATGGSTEAFF
>TRBV5-6|-|-|TRBJ1-2
TGTGCCAGCAGCCCTGGACAGCCTTCCTATGGCTACACCTTC
CASSPGQPSYGYTF
>TRBV6-2/TRBV6-3|TRBD1|-|TRBJ1-5
TGTGCCAGCACCGGGGACAGTACCGTGCCCCAGCATTTT
CASTGDSTVPQHF
>TRBV9|-|-|TRBJ1-1
TGTGCCAGCAGCGCCCGGGACCATGAAGCTTTCTTT
CASSARDHEAFF
>TRBV2|-|-|TRBJ1-5
TGTGCCGGCAGTCATGGGAATCAGCCCCAGCATTTT
CAGSHGNQPQHF
>TRBV20-1|-|-|TRBJ2-4
TGCAGTGCTAGAGATCGACAGGTGGGGGCCAAAAACATTCAGTACTTC
CSARDRQVGAKNIQYF
>TRBV21-1|-|-|TRBJ2-5
TGTGCCAGCAGCATGGAACTAGCTCAGCCCCGCGAGACCCAGTACTTC
CASSMELAQPRETQYF
>TRBV14|TRBD1|-|TRBJ2-5
TGTGCCAGCAGCCAAGTGGACGGAGCAAGAGGGGGCGCGGAGACCCAGTACTTC
CASSQVDGARGGAETQYF
>TRBV28|-|once|TRBJ1-2
TGTGCCACCACAGACGCAAACTATGGCTACACCTTC
CATTDANYGYTF
>TRBV10-3|-|-|TRBJ2-7
TGTGCCATCAGTGGGGGGAGCGTAGCCTACGAGCAGTACTTC
CAISGGSVAYEQYF
>TRBV4-2|TRBD2|-|TRBJ2-1
TGTGCCAGCAGCCAAGAGCGACTAGCCCTCAATGAGCAGTTCTTC
CASSQERLALNEQFF
>TRBV6-1|TRBD2|-|TRBJ2-7
TGTGCCAGCAGTGAAGGCCTAGCGGGAGCGGGCGAGCAGTACTTC
CASSEGLAGAGEQYF
>TRBV12-5|TRBD1|few|TRBJ1-2
TGTGCTAGTGGCGGGGGACAGACCCTTAACTATGGCTACACCTTC
CASGGGQTLNYGYTF
>TRBV7-6|-|few|TRBJ2-1
TGTGCCAGCAGGGGCAGCGCGAGGAACAATGAGCAGTTCTTC
CASRGSARNNEQFF
>TRBV10-3|-|few|TRBJ1-6
TGTGCCATCAGTGAAAATAAGGGGGTCTCCTATAATTCACCCCTCCACTTT
CAISENKGVSYNSPLHF
>TRBV6-1|-|few|TRBJ1-2
TGTGCCAGCAGTGCTCGGCTCTACACCTTC
CASSARLYTF
>TRBV27|-|-|TRBJ1-5
TGTGCCAGCAGCCTGTCCGTTTCGGCTCAGCCCCAGCATTTT
CASSLSVSAQPQHF
>TRBV5-1|TRBD1|many|TRBJ1-2
TGTGCCAGCAGTTTCGGGGGACAGGGGTATGGCTACACCTTC
CASSFGGQGYGYTF
>TRBV10-2|-|-|TRBJ2-5
TGCGCCAGCAGTTCGGACAAAGAGACCCAGTACTTC
CASSSDKETQYF
>TRBV6-2/TRBV6-3|-|few|TRBJ1-1
TGTGCCAGCAGTTACGGGGGGATCAGTGAAGCTTTCTTT
CASSYGGISEAFF
>TRBV16|-|-|TRBJ2-7
TGTGCCAGCAGCCAATCCCTTAACTCCTACGAGCAGTACTTC
CASSQSLNSYEQYF
>TRBV4-1|-|-|TRBJ2-5
TGCGCCAGCAGCCATGAGGTGCGTCGTGAGACCCAGTACTTC
CASSHEVRRETQYF